This record covers a single T cell receptor beta chain. What it recognizes is unknown. TCRdb reanalysed the reads using MiXCR and keeps one entry per CDR3 protein. The sample lists 68,000 or so distinct CDR3 sequences, more than 20% occurring once. This CDR3 spans 13 amino acids. The V gene lost 6 bases and the J gene lost 7 bases, with 16 bases spanning the gap. Germline CDR1 and CDR2: DFQATT and SNEGSKA (reference sequence). These data belong to a study of T cell repertoires in cytomegalovirus infection. Study results and limitations: Ex vivo, HLA-C-restricted CMV-specific TCR beta clonotypes prevailed over the rest of the response.

The chain joins TRBV20-1 to TRBJ2-1; D is possibly TRBD2 (7 bases). The receptor was isolated from a human donor in good health (CMV status not recorded). Some clones in this sample may be carry-over from other donors' samples. The material sequenced was PBMCs, sequenced either directly or after in vitro stimulation (not recorded which). Here the CDR3 DNA reads TGCAGTGCCCAAGGGGGAGCGGGGAATGAGCAGTTCTTC. This codes for CSAQGGAGNEQFF.